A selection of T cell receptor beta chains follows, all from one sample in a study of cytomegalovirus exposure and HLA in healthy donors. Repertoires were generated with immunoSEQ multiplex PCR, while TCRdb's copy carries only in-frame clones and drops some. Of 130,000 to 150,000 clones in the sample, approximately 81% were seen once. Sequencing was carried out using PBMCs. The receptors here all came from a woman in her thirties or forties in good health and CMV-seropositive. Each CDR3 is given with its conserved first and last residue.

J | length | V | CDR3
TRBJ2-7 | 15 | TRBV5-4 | CASSLGTSMSYEQYF
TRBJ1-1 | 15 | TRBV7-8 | CASSLFGTLNTEAFF
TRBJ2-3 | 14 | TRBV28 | CASSYRQGTDTQYF
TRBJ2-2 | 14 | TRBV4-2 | CASSWGLNTGELFF
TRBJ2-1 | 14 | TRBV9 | CASSVGHRGEEQFF
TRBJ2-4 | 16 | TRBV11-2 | CASSTQRKLAKNIQYF
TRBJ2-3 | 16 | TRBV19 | CASSRSTGGMTDTQYF
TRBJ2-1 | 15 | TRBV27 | CASSFSSGRAREQFF
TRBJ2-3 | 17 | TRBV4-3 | CASSQGLPGLAADTQYF
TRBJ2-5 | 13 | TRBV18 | CASSPPSSDAQYF
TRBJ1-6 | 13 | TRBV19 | CASGSSYNSPLHF
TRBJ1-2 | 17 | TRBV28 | CASSLLADYVGRGGYTF
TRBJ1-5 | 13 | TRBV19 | CASGEIVGQPQHF
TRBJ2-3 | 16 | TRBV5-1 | CASSFRLAGGPDTQYF
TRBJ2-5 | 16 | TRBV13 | CASSIRGGGAVKTQYF
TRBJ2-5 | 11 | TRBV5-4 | CASSFSETQYF
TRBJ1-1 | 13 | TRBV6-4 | CASSEARNTEAFF
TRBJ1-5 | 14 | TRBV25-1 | CASSEGAQNQPQHF
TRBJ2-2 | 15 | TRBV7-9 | CASNFRPANTGELFF
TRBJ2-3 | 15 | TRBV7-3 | CASSPQGLSTDTQYF
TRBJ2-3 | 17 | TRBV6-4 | CASSEIRAGGLPDTQYF
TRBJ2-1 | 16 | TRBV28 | CASSQGGRSSYNEQFF
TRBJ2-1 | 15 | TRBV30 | CAWSQGLANSAEQFF
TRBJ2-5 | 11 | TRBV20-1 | CSARGPLAQYF
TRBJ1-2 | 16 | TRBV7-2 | CASSLGTAGTNYGYTF
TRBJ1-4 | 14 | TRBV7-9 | CASSLGAAGEKLFF
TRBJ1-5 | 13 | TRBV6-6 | CASSGQGSQPQHF
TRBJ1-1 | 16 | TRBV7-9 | CSSSLGRGRGNTEAFF
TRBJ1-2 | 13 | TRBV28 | CASRPGGWNGYTF
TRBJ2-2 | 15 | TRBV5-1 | CASNGLAANTGELFF
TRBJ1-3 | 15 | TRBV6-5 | CASALGSPQGNTIYF
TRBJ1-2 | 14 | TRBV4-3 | CASSPNTGVGGYTF
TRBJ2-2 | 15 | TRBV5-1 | CASSILAGNTGELFF
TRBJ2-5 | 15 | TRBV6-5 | CASSAGTRVGGTQYF
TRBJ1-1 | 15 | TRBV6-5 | CASSYKALVNTEAFF